Following are 5 T cell receptor beta chains from one sample sequenced in a study of blood T cell repertoires in COVID-19. The data were produced by immunoSEQ multiplex PCR, yet TCRdb's version contains in-frame clones alone and is incomplete. The table lists over 250,000 clones, about 86% of them singletons, with approximately 4.5% in the top ten. The sample consisted of PBMCs or T cells enriched from blood (not recorded which). These TCRs come from a man aged 25 to 40 with acute COVID-19.

The chain has TRBV3-1 (or the pseudogene TRBV3-2) and TRBJ2-2; 7 bases line up with TRBD1. V dropped 4 bases and J dropped 4; count of bases not matched to a gene: 9. CDR3 length: 16 amino acids. Per the germline V gene, CDR1 is LGHDT and CDR2 is YNNKEL (reference sequence). The CDR3 spells CASSRIQGVSTGELFF. The CDR3 nucleotides are TGTGCCAGCAGCCGAATTCAGGGGGTTTCCACCGGGGAGCTGTTTTTT.

Note on this clone: Other DNA sequences of this sample code for an identical CDR3. The chain carries TRBV19 and TRBJ2-5; 8 bases line up with TRBD2. CDR1 and CDR2 from the germline V gene are LNHDA and SQIVND (reference sequence). Losses at the gene ends were 3 bases for V and 4 bases for J; bases not matched to a gene: 1. This CDR3 region has 13 residues. This chain's CDR3 is CASSIAGGETQYF. CDR3 nucleotide sequence: TGTGCCAGTAGTATTGCGGGAGGAGAGACCCAGTACTTC.

This clone occurred once. The rearrangement joins TRBV28 to TRBJ2-7; 10 nucleotides align to TRBD2. Trimming took 5 bases from V and 2 from J; bases not matched to a gene: 3. This CDR3 region has 14 residues. Germline values: CDR1 MDHEN, CDR2 SYDVKM. CDR3 sequence (DNA): TGTGCCAGCAGTAGCGGGGGGGGTACCTACGAGCAGTACGTC. It yields the protein CASSSGGGTYEQYV.

The chain uses TRBV5-5 and TRBJ2-5; TRBD2 agrees at 9 bases. V was clipped by 4 bases and J by 5 bases; unmatched bases: 12. This CDR3 contains 16 residues. Germline V CDR1 and CDR2: SGHKS, YYEKEE (reference sequence). The CDR3 nucleotides read TGTGCCAGCAGCCCCGGTGGCGGGGGGGCCCGGGAGACCCAGTACTTC. Protein product: CASSPGGGGARETQYF. The full variable domain, completed using reference TRBV5-5 and TRBJ2-5, is DAGVTQSPTHLIKTRGQQVTLRCSPISGHKSVSWYQQVLGQGPQFIFQYYEKEERGRGNFPDRFSARQFPNYSSELNVNALLLGDSALYLCASSPGGGGARETQYFGPGTRLLVL.

The CDR3 coding sequence is TGTGCCAGCAGAGGGACAGAGGGGACTGAAGCTTTCTTT. This encodes CASRGTEGTEAFF. V and J are TRBV6-4 and TRBJ1-1; 7 nucleotides agree with TRBD1. The ends lost 6 bases at V and 5 bases at J; junction bases unmatched: 6. This CDR3 comprises 13 residues. In germline, CDR1 is MRHNA, CDR2 SNTAGT.